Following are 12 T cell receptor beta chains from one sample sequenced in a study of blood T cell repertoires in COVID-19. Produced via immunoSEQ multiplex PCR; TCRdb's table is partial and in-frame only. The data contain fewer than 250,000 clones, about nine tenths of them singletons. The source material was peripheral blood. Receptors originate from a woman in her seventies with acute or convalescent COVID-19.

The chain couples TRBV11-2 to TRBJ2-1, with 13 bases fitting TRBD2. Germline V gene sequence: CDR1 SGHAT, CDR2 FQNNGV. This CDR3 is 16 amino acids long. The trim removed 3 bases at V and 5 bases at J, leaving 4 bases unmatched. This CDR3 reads CASSFRTSGGNNEQFF. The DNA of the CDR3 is TGTGCCAGCAGCTTCCGGACTAGCGGGGGTAACAATGAGCAGTTCTTC. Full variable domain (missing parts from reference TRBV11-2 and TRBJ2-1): EAGVAQSPRYKIIEKRQSVAFWCNPISGHATLYWYQQILGQGPKLLIQFQNNGVVDDSQLPKDRFSAERLKGVDSTLKIQPAKLEDSAVYLCASSFRTSGGNNEQFFGPGTRLTVL.

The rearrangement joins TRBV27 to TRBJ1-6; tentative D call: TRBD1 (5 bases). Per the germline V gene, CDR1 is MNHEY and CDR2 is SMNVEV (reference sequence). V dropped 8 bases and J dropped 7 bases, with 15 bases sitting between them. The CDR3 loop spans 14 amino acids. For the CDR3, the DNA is TGTGCCAGCTCCTGGGGGGATGGCAATTCACCCCTCCACTTT. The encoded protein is CASSWGDGNSPLHF.

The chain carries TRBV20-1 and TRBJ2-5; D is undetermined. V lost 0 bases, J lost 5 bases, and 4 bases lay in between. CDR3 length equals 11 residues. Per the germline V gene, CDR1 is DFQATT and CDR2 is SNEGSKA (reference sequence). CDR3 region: CSARDPETQYF. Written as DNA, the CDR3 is TGCAGTGCTAGAGATCCGGAGACCCAGTACTTC.

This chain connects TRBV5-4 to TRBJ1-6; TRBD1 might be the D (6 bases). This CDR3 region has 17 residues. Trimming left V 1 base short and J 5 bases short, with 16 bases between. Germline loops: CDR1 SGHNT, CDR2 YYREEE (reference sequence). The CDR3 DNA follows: TGTGCCAGCAGCTTGAATCTCGACAGGCCCCATAATTCACCCCTCCACTTT. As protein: CASSLNLDRPHNSPLHF.

CDR3 sequence: CASSQDGVAGLETQYF. The DNA for the CDR3 is TGTGCCAGCAGCCAAGATGGGGTAGCGGGGCTGGAGACCCAGTACTTC. The genes are TRBV3-1 (or the pseudogene TRBV3-2) and TRBJ2-5, with 8 bases that match TRBD2. The CDR3 spans 16 residues. The V segment lost 0 bases and the J segment 5 bases; nucleotides outside the gene matches: 8. Looked up from germline, CDR1 is LGHDT and CDR2 is YNNKEL (reference sequence).

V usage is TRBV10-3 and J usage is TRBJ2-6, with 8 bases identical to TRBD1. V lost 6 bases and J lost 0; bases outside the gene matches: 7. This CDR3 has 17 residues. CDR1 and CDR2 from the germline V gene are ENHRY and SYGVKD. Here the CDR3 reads CAISAGQAGSGANVLTF. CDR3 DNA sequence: TGTGCCATCAGCGCGGGACAGGCTGGCTCTGGGGCCAACGTCCTGACTTTC.

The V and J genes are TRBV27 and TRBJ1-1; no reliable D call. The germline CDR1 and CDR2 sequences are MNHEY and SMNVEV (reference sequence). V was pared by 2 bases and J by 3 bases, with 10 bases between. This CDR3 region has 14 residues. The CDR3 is CASSLGLRDTEAFF. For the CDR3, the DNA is TGTGCCAGCAGTTTAGGACTACGCGACACTGAAGCTTTCTTT.

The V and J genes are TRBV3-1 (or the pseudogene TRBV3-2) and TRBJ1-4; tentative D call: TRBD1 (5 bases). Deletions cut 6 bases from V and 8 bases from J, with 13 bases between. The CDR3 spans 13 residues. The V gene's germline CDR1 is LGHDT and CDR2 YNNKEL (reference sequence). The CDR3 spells CASRPTGYEKLFF. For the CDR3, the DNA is TGTGCCAGCAGACCTACAGGTTACGAAAAACTGTTTTTT.

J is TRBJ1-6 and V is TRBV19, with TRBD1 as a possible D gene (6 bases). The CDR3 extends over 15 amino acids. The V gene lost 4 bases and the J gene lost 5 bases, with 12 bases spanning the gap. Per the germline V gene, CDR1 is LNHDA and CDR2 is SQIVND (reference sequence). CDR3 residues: CASSRLTGNNSPLHF. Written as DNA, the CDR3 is TGTGCCAGTAGTAGGCTCACAGGGAATAATTCACCCCTCCACTTT.

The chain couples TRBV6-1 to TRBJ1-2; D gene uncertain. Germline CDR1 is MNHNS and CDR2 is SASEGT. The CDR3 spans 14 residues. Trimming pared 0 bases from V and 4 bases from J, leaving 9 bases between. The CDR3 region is CASSEAEVVYGYTF. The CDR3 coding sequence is TGTGCCAGCAGTGAAGCGGAGGTTGTCTATGGCTACACCTTC.

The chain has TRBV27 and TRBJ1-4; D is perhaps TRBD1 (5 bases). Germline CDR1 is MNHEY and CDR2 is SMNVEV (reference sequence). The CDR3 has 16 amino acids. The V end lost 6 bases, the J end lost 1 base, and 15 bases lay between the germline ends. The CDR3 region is CASSSNRGGTNEKLFF. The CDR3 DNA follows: TGTGCCAGCAGCTCTAACCGGGGGGGAACTAATGAAAAACTGTTTTTT.

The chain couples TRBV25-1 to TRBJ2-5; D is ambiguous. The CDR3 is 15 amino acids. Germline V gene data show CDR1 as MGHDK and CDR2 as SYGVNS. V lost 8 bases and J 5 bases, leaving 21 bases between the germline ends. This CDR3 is CASLGSRRFQETQYF. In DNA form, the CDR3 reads TGTGCCAGCCTAGGCAGTAGGCGGTTCCAGGAGACCCAGTACTTC. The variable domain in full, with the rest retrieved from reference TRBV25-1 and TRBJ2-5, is EADIYQTPRYLVIGTGKKITLECSQTMGHDKMYWYQQDPGMELHLIHYSYGVNSTEKGDLSSESTVSRIRTEHFPLTLESARPSHTSQYLCASLGSRRFQETQYFGPGTRLLVL.